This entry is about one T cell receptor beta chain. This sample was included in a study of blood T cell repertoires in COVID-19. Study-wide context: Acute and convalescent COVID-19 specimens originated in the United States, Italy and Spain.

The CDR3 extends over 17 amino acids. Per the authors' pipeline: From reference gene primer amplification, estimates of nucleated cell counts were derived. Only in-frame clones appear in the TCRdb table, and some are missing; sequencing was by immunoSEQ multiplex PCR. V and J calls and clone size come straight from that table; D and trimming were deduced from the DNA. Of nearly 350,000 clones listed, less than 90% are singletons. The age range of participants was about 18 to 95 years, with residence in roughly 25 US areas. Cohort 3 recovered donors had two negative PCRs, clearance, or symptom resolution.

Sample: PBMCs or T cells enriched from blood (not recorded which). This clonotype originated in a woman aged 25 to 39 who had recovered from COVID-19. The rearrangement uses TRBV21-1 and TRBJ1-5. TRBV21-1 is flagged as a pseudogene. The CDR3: CASSSQLYPPVGQPQHF. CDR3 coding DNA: TGTGCCAGCAGCTCCCAACTCTACCCTCCCGTCGGTCAGCCCCAGCATTTT.